There are a few counts of the clone carrying this TCR beta chain. As yet, its antigen is unknown. V lost 0 bases and J lost 1; bases outside the gene matches: 10. This CDR3 is 19 amino acids long. The germline V gene has CDR1 SEHNR and CDR2 FQNEAQ (reference sequence). This entry is derived from a study of cytomegalovirus exposure and HLA in healthy donors. Study findings and constraints: Cytomegalovirus association was assigned to more than 150 TCR beta chains. Later genetic work tied a missense DCLRE1C variant to beta-chain V and J trimming.

The primer mix had 60 Vbeta and 13 Jbeta primers. Method: immunoSEQ multiplex PCR; TCRdb's copy keeps in-frame clones and lacks some. The table lists 98,000 or so clones, roughly 9.1% of them singletons. The sample comprised PBMCs. The receptor's source is a man between 40 and 49 years old in good health and CMV-seropositive. The chain couples TRBV7-9 to TRBJ2-5; 11 bases fit TRBD2. This chain's CDR3 is CASSLARLLAGDSQETQYF. The CDR3 DNA follows: TGTGCCAGCAGCTTAGCGAGGTTACTAGCGGGAGACTCCCAAGAGACCCAGTACTTC. Complete variable domain (other parts from reference TRBV7-9 and TRBJ2-5): DTGVSQNPRHKITKRGQNVTFRCDPISEHNRLYWYRQTLGQGPEFLTYFQNEAQLEKSRLLSDRFSAERPKGSFSTLEIQRTEQGDSAMYLCASSLARLLAGDSQETQYFGPGTRLLVL.